One sample yielded the 18 T cell receptor beta chains listed below, sequenced in a study of T cells in Graves' hyperthyroidism and ophthalmopathy. Amplification yielded TCR beta CDR3 regions, with RNA transcripts as the source. Initially, a first-round RT-PCR of the TCR CDR3 employed the HTBI primer set. Using its own MiXCR run on the multiplex PCR reads, TCRdb lists one record per CDR3 protein. Counted here are some 570,000 distinct CDR3 sequences, 14% occurring once; the ten biggest clones make up roughly 7%. Input material: blood. These receptors all come from a woman aged 18-29 years with Graves' ophthalmopathy.

This clonotype has more than one count but fewer than ten. The rearrangement joins TRBV19 to TRBJ2-1; 8 bases line up with TRBD1. Losses at the gene ends were 5 bases for V and 2 bases for J; bases not matched to a gene: 8. This CDR3 is built from 16 residues. CDR1 LNHDA and CDR2 SQIVND come from the germline V gene (reference sequence). CDR3 in amino acids: CASSAGQDFAYNEQFF. CDR3 DNA sequence: TGTGCCAGTAGTGCGGGACAGGATTTTGCCTACAATGAGCAGTTCTTC. The whole variable domain, filled in from reference TRBV19 and TRBJ2-1, reads DGGITQSPKYLFRKEGQNVTLSCEQNLNHDAMYWYRQDPGQGLRLIYYSQIVNDFQKGDIAEGYSVSREKKESFPLTVTSAQKNPTAFYLCASSAGQDFAYNEQFFGPGTRLTVL.

This clonotype was counted many times. The rearrangement links TRBV20-1 to TRBJ2-6, with D perhaps matching TRBD2 (5 bases). The CDR3 consists of 15 residues. The germline gives CDR1 DFQATT, CDR2 SNEGSKA (reference sequence). With 6 bases removed from V and 1 base from J, the gap between germline ends came to 13 bases. CDR3 amino acids: CSAQKGGSGANVLTF. The CDR3, as DNA: TGCAGTGCGCAAAAGGGCGGGTCTGGGGCCAACGTCCTGACTTTC.

The rearrangement joins TRBV20-1 to TRBJ2-1; 8 nucleotides line up with TRBD2. Germline CDR1 DFQATT, CDR2 SNEGSKA (reference sequence). Germline trimming cut 1 base from V and 3 bases from J; bases unmatched to any gene: 20. This CDR3 region has 20 residues. As DNA, the CDR3 is TGCAGTGCTAGAGTTCAAGGGGGACTAGTGTCCCTCTCAGTCTACAATGAGCAGTTCTTC. Amino acids: CSARVQGGLVSLSVYNEQFF.

This clonotype was seen ten or more times. The J gene is TRBJ1-5, the V gene TRBV6-1, with D uncertain. Germline CDR1 reads MNHNS; CDR2 reads SASEGT. Trimming took off 8 bases at V and 8 bases at J, with 13 bases between the two ends. The CDR3 runs 12 residues. The CDR3, as DNA: TGTGCCAGCGGATCTGTACTCGAGCCCCAGCATTTT. This encodes CASGSVLEPQHF.

This clonotype occurred many times. The gene calls are TRBV28 and TRBJ2-7; 8 bases line up with TRBD2. This CDR3 contains 15 residues. Germline V lookup: CDR1 MDHEN, CDR2 SYDVKM. J lost 2 bases, V lost 2 bases, and 5 bases had no gene match. The CDR3 reads CASSLAGTSAYEQYF. The DNA for the CDR3 is TGTGCCAGCAGTTTAGCAGGGACTAGTGCCTACGAGCAGTACTTC.

The chain joins TRBV7-9 to TRBJ1-4; D is undetermined. The ends were cut back, 7 bases at V and 4 bases at J, with 16 bases in the middle. Per the germline V gene, CDR1 is SEHNR and CDR2 is FQNEAQ (reference sequence). The CDR3 totals 15 residues. CDR3 in amino acids: CASTSRAEDNEKLFF. The CDR3 DNA reads TGTGCCAGCACCTCCCGGGCGGAGGATAATGAAAAACTGTTTTTT. The full variable domain, its missing parts supplied by reference TRBV7-9 and TRBJ1-4, is DTGVSQNPRHKITKRGQNVTFRCDPISEHNRLYWYRQTLGQGPEFLTYFQNEAQLEKSRLLSDRFSAERPKGSFSTLEIQRTEQGDSAMYLCASTSRAEDNEKLFFGSGTQLSVL.

This clonotype was counted ten times or more. This chain joins TRBV3-1 and TRBJ2-3, with 8 bases that match TRBD1. The V gene end was trimmed by 3 bases and the J gene end by 2 bases; junction bases not matched to a gene: 7. Germline-derived CDR1 and CDR2 are LGHDT and YNNKEL (reference sequence). The CDR3 runs to 16 residues. CDR3 coding DNA: TGTGCCAGCAGCCAGGAGGACAGGGTCTCCACAGATACGCAGTATTTT. It yields the protein CASSQEDRVSTDTQYF.

V is TRBV19 and J is TRBJ2-7; 7 bases align to TRBD2. This CDR3 spans 14 amino acids. CDR1 is LNHDA and CDR2 is SQIVND in the germline V gene (reference sequence). J gave up 2 bases and V 4 bases, and 5 bases lay outside the gene matches. The CDR3 region is CASSTLGLAYEQYF. CDR3 sequence (DNA): TGTGCCAGTAGTACCCTCGGACTAGCCTACGAGCAGTACTTC.

This clonotype was seen repeatedly, ten times or more. This chain uses TRBV11-2 with TRBJ2-1, with TRBD2 identical over 9 bases. CDR1 and CDR2 (germline): SGHAT, FQNNGV. CDR3 length equals 16 residues. V shed 2 bases, J shed 2 bases, and the junction held 4 bases outside the gene matches. CDR3 DNA: TGTGCCAGCAGCTTAAGGGGCGGGAGGGCCTACAATGAGCAGTTCTTC. Protein: CASSLRGGRAYNEQFF.

A few counts support this clonotype. The V call is TRBV6-1, the J call TRBJ1-6; D might be TRBD1 (6 bases). V lost 7 bases and J 8 bases, leaving 15 bases between the germline ends. The CDR3 is 14 residues long. Germline V lookup: CDR1 MNHNS, CDR2 SASEGT. Here the CDR3 DNA reads TGTGCCAGCACTACAGGGTTTTTGGATTCACCCCTCCACTTT. It yields the protein CASTTGFLDSPLHF.

Many counts were recorded for this clonotype. This chain connects TRBV7-9 to TRBJ2-1; 12 positions match TRBD2. Losses at the gene ends were 5 bases for V and 7 bases for J; bases not matched to a gene: 6. This CDR3 region has 15 residues. Per the germline V gene, CDR1 is SEHNR and CDR2 is FQNEAQ (reference sequence). The CDR3 loop reads CASSLTSGRINEQFF. CDR3 coding DNA: TGTGCCAGCAGCCTTACTAGCGGGAGGATAAATGAGCAGTTCTTC.

This clonotype was found a few times. V gene TRBV20-1 combines with J gene TRBJ2-7; 8 bases are a match to TRBD2. With 1 base clipped from V and 5 bases from J, the junction kept 13 bases outside the gene matches. Germline CDR1 DFQATT, CDR2 SNEGSKA (reference sequence). This CDR3 has 16 amino acids. The chain's CDR3 is CSARVPLAGQSHEQYF. The CDR3 DNA reads TGCAGTGCTAGAGTTCCTCTAGCGGGCCAGAGTCACGAGCAGTACTTC.

This clonotype has ten or more counts. V gene TRBV3-1 combines with J gene TRBJ2-1; D is unclear. Trimming removed 1 base at V and 4 bases at J, with 14 bases between. The CDR3 contains 16 residues. CDR1 is LGHDT and CDR2 is YNNKEL in the germline V gene (reference sequence). CDR3 region: CASSQVTDQDYNEQFF. The DNA of the CDR3 is TGTGCCAGCAGCCAAGTGACGGACCAGGATTACAATGAGCAGTTCTTC.

V and J are TRBV28 and TRBJ1-4, with D perhaps TRBD1 (6 bases). V was cut by 8 bases and J by 4 bases, with 17 bases left in between. From germline, CDR1 is MDHEN and CDR2 SYDVKM. This CDR3 region has 15 residues. The CDR3 DNA is TGTGCCAGCCCGCCGGACAGAGCAAATAATGAAAAACTGTTTTTT. Its translation is CASPPDRANNEKLFF.

There are a few counts of this clonotype. This CDR3 is CASSHRVNTYEQYF. The CDR3 DNA reads as TGTGCCAGCAGCCATAGGGTCAATACCTACGAGCAGTACTTC. The V call is TRBV3-1, the J call TRBJ2-7; D is ambiguous. The CDR3 is 14 residues long. The germline gives CDR1 LGHDT, CDR2 YNNKEL (reference sequence). The V gene lost 3 bases and the J gene lost 2 bases, with 11 bases spanning the gap.

In nucleotides, the CDR3 is TGTGCCAGCAGCAGACAGGGGGCGCACACTGAAGCTTTCTTT. This sequence encodes CASSRQGAHTEAFF. This chain uses TRBV7-9 with TRBJ1-1, with 10 bases aligning to TRBD1. Germline CDR1 reads SEHNR; CDR2 reads FQNEAQ (reference sequence). V trimming: 5 bases; J trimming: 3 bases; junction bases outside the gene matches: 3. The length of the CDR3 is 14 residues.

This clonotype came up many times. The chain recombines TRBV30 with TRBJ1-1, with 7 nucleotides matching TRBD1. The germline gives CDR1 GTSNPN, CDR2 SVGIG (reference sequence). V shed 1 base, J shed 6 bases, and the junction held 5 bases outside the gene matches. The CDR3 runs 13 residues. The CDR3 DNA sequence: TGTGCCTGGAGTGGACAGGGTCGGGCTGAAGCTTTCTTT. This gives the protein CAWSGQGRAEAFF.

This clonotype was counted a few times. The chain employs TRBV4-1 and TRBJ1-2; D unresolved. The germline gives CDR1 MGHRA, CDR2 YSYEKL. The CDR3 runs 14 residues. Trimming shortened V by 4 bases and J by 2 bases, and 11 bases separated the two germline ends. CDR3 loop: CASSPLIKNYGYTF. The CDR3 DNA is TGCGCCAGCAGCCCACTGATTAAAAACTATGGCTACACCTTC.